The 21 T cell receptor beta chains listed next were all sequenced from one sample in a study of blood T cells in healthy people across ages. Together with a sample-barcoded 5' primer, a J-beta primer mix was included in a second PCR lasting about 7 to 11 cycles. TCRdb reprocessed the 5' RACE reads via MiXCR and lists one record per CDR3 protein. The table includes 700,000 or so distinct CDR3 sequences, over 20% detected once. Sequenced sample: blood. The receptors stem from an older man in good health.

This clonotype was counted only a few times. The V gene is TRBV6-2 or TRBV6-3, the J gene TRBJ2-7; D is uncertain. The tail of the sequence fits TRBJ2-5 better, so the J call may be wrong. In germline, CDR1 is MNHEY, CDR2 SVGEGT. This CDR3 region has 14 residues. In DNA, the CDR3 is TGTGCCAGTGAATTTTCTTGGATGCGAGAGACCCAGTACTTC. Protein: CASEFSWMRETQYF.

The rearrangement links TRBV28 to TRBJ2-3; 7 nucleotides agree with TRBD1. Germline V gene sequence: CDR1 MDHEN, CDR2 SYDVKM. The CDR3 totals 15 residues. J gave up 0 bases and V 5 bases, and 5 bases lay outside the gene matches. CDR3 amino acids: CASSNQGVSTDTQYF. In nucleotides, the CDR3 is TGTGCCAGCAGTAATCAGGGGGTGAGCACAGATACGCAGTATTTT.

This chain joins TRBV7-3 and TRBJ2-3; 11 bases line up with TRBD1. The CDR3 spans 19 residues. Germline V gene data show CDR1 as SGHTA and CDR2 as FQGTGA. The V and J ends lost 1 base and 4 bases, in that order; junction bases with no gene match: 13. The CDR3 loop reads CASSLIPLMQGQGADTQYF. The CDR3 nucleotides read TGTGCCAGCAGCTTAATCCCTCTGATGCAGGGACAGGGGGCAGATACGCAGTATTTT.

This clonotype was seen a handful of times. The rearrangement uses TRBV2 and TRBJ2-1; D is ambiguous. Trimming stripped 8 bases from V and 10 bases from J, with 18 bases between. Germline V gene sequence: CDR1 SNHLY, CDR2 FYNNEI. The CDR3 sequence is 13 residues long. The CDR3 sequence is CASGFTTGGEQFF. The CDR3 bases are TGTGCCAGCGGTTTTACCACGGGTGGGGAGCAGTTCTTC.

The chain carries TRBV20-1 and TRBJ2-1, with TRBD1 as a possible D gene (7 bases). Germline CDR1 is DFQATT and CDR2 is SNEGSKA (reference sequence). Between the trimmed V and J ends, which lost 1 base and 4 bases, there was a span of 14 bases. This CDR3 is built from 15 residues. CDR3 sequence reads: CSARAGRTGYNEQFF. CDR3 bases: TGCAGTGCTAGAGCGGGGAGGACAGGTTACAATGAGCAGTTCTTC.

A few counts support this clonotype. This likely comes from a read error, as the CDR3 has no conserved phenylalanine or tryptophan at its end. The CDR3 spells CASTRTSRRTDTQYL. The CDR3 DNA is TGTGCCAGCACCCGGACTAGCCGCCGCACAGATACGCAGTATCTT. The rearrangement joins TRBV12-3 or TRBV12-4 to TRBJ2-3; 8 bases map to TRBD2. Unmatched junction bases numbered 7, after V lost 7 bases and J lost 1 base. The CDR3 sequence is 15 residues long.

V is TRBV5-1 and J is TRBJ2-1; 12 positions agree with TRBD1. Matching the DNA end better, TRBJ2-7 makes the J call doubtful. The CDR3 is made up of 15 amino acids. Germline V CDR1 and CDR2: SGHRS, YFSETQ. The CDR3 spells CASSLVGTGGNEQYF. The CDR3 DNA reads as TGCGCCAGCAGCTTGGTGGGGACAGGGGGCAACGAGCAGTACTTC.

CDR3 loop: CSVYGDKNYGYTF. The DNA for the CDR3 is TGCAGCGTTTATGGGGACAAGAACTATGGCTACACCTTC. The chain recombines TRBV29-1 with TRBJ1-2; D may be TRBD1 (6 bases). The V and J ends lost 5 bases and 2 bases respectively, with 12 bases between them. CDR3 length equals 13 residues. From germline, CDR1 is SQVTM and CDR2 ANQGSEA.

Notes on this clonotype: Relative to the germline gene, one junction end is altered; a read error may explain this. The CDR3 bases are TGTGCCTGGAGTGACGCGTACCTCCAATTCTTC. The encoded protein is CAWSDAYLQFF. The J gene is TRBJ2-5, the V gene TRBV30; D not certain. The CDR3 is 11 amino acids. The V gene's germline CDR1 is GTSNPN and CDR2 SVGIG (reference sequence).

A few counts support this clonotype. The chain couples TRBV7-2 to TRBJ2-5; D might be TRBD1 (5 bases). Germline lookup yields CDR1 SGHTA and CDR2 FQGNSA. The length of the CDR3 is 16 residues. The V gene lost 4 bases and the J gene lost 1 base, with 16 bases spanning the gap. The CDR3 sequence is CASSSPPPGSQETQYF. DNA for the CDR3: TGTGCCAGCAGCTCCCCGCCCCCAGGGTCCCAAGAGACCCAGTACTTC.

The rearrangement joins TRBV20-1 to TRBJ2-2; a weak D match, TRBD2 (5 bases). The CDR3 sequence is 13 residues long. Germline V gene sequence: CDR1 DFQATT, CDR2 SNEGSKA (reference sequence). Here the CDR3 reads CIGVGTNTGELFF. Here the CDR3 DNA reads TGCATCGGGGTGGGGACGAACACCGGGGAGCTGTTTTTT.

This clonotype was counted between two and nine times. V gene TRBV29-1 combines with J gene TRBJ2-3; TRBD1 might be the D (5 bases). The length of the CDR3 is 12 residues. Germline CDR1 SQVTM, CDR2 ANQGSEA. The V end was cut by 6 bases, the J end by 3 bases, with 10 bases between. The CDR3 region is CSVATVTDTQYF. DNA of the CDR3: TGCAGCGTCGCGACAGTAACAGATACGCAGTATTTT.

This clonotype occurred many times. The chain is built from TRBV12-3 or TRBV12-4 and TRBJ2-5, with a weak D call TRBD2 (5 bases). The V and J ends lost 2 bases and 5 bases respectively, with 6 bases between them. The CDR3 has 12 amino acids. CDR3 amino acids: CASSLRRETQYF. CDR3 in DNA: TGTGCCAGCAGTTTAAGGAGGGAGACCCAGTACTTC.

This clonotype has only a few counts. The V call is TRBV21-1, the J call TRBJ2-7; the table's D gene call, TRBD2, was not cross checked with the DNA. TRBV21-1 is a pseudogene segment. This CDR3 has 13 amino acids. The CDR3 region has the DNA TGTGCCAGCAGCGCTAGCCGGACCTACGAGCAGTACGTC. It specifies CASSASRTYEQYV.

J is TRBJ2-1 and V is TRBV27; the match to TRBD2 covers 11 bases. The V gene's germline CDR1 is MNHEY and CDR2 SMNVEV (reference sequence). V was pared by 5 bases and J by 7 bases, with 13 bases of the junction left unmatched. The CDR3 runs 17 residues. This chain's CDR3 is CASSLYRLAGGGNEQFF. The CDR3 DNA follows: TGTGCCAGCAGTCTTTACCGGCTAGCGGGGGGCGGGAATGAGCAGTTCTTC.

This clonotype was seen more than once but under ten times. The chain has TRBV14 and TRBJ1-4, with unresolved D. CDR1 is SGHDN and CDR2 is FVKESK in the germline V gene. The CDR3 consists of 16 residues. V gave up 1 base and J gave up 5 bases, with 14 bases separating them. CDR3 amino acids: CASSQGLGSVNEKLFF. The DNA of the CDR3 is TGTGCCAGCAGCCAAGGACTCGGGTCGGTAAATGAAAAACTGTTTTTT.

The sample holds a few counts of this clonotype. The chain carries TRBV18 and TRBJ2-5, with D tentatively TRBD2 (6 bases). Looked up from germline, CDR1 is KGHSH and CDR2 is LQKENI. The CDR3 has 13 amino acids. V lost 5 bases and J 5 bases, leaving 12 bases between the germline ends. The CDR3 bases are TGTGCCAGCTCAGGGGACTTTCTGGAGACCCAGTACTTC. The encoded protein is CASSGDFLETQYF.

The rearrangement joins TRBV7-9 to TRBJ1-2; D is undetermined. Trimming removed 1 base from V and 5 bases from J, with 8 bases in between. Germline CDR1 and CDR2: SEHNR and FQNEAQ (reference sequence). The CDR3 consists of 13 residues. The CDR3 here is CASSLGGRYGYTF. DNA for the CDR3: TGTGCCAGCAGCTTAGGTGGCCGATATGGCTACACCTTC.

V gene TRBV29-1 combines with J gene TRBJ1-2; D not certain. Trimming removed 4 bases at V and 0 bases at J, with 18 bases between. CDR1 SQVTM and CDR2 ANQGSEA come from the germline V gene. The CDR3 totals 16 residues. The CDR3 DNA reads TGCAGCGTTGCCCTAGAACTGGGATATACTAACTATGGCTACACCTTC. As protein: CSVALELGYTNYGYTF.

Comment on this clonotype: The junction departs from germline at one end; a sequencing error may be responsible. The chain joins TRBV20-1 to TRBJ2-7, with D possibly being TRBD1 (6 bases). This CDR3 is built from 13 residues. Germline values: CDR1 DFQATT, CDR2 SNEGSKA (reference sequence). The CDR3 bases are TGCGGTGCTTCACTCTGGGGGCGGTACGAGCAGTACTTC. As protein: CGASLWGRYEQYF.

This chain links TRBV19 with TRBJ1-2, with D perhaps TRBD1 (5 bases). Trimming shortened V by 7 bases and J by 4 bases, and 19 bases separated the two germline ends. The CDR3 is 15 residues long. The V gene's germline CDR1 is LNHDA and CDR2 SQIVND (reference sequence). This CDR3 is CASTQQRGSSYGYTF. CDR3 coding DNA: TGTGCCAGTACCCAACAGCGGGGGTCGAGCTATGGCTACACCTTC.